Each of the 22 T cell receptor beta chains below was sequenced from the same sample in a study of regulatory T cells in long-lasting Graves disease. Documented time point: newly diagnosed GD, antithyroid drugs for less than 3 months. PBMCs provided the RNA from which the TCR library was made. To make TCR beta libraries, researchers used iRepertoire HTBI primers and Arm-PCR of CDR3 regions. TCRdb called the multiplex PCR reads again in MiXCR, with one record for every CDR3 protein. Of some 560,000 distinct CDR3 sequences in the sample, about 16% were seen once. This sample also appeared in a second study, on T cells in Graves' hyperthyroidism and ophthalmopathy.

Specimen: peripheral blood mononuclear cells (PBMCs), collected at new diagnosis, from a patient treated with antithyroid drugs. These receptor sequences come from a woman aged 35-65 years with Graves disease.

CDR3 sequence (DNA): TGTGCCACGTCGACAGGGGAGGGATCACCCCTCCACTTT. This translates into CATSTGEGSPLHF. The genes are TRBV6-1 and TRBJ1-6, with 8 positions matching TRBD1. The CDR3 extends over 13 amino acids. Germline CDR1 reads MNHNS; CDR2 reads SASEGT. V lost 10 bases to trimming and J lost 10 bases; unmatched junction nucleotides: 9.

This clonotype has ten or more counts. The chain is built from TRBV12-3 or TRBV12-4 and TRBJ1-2; D possibly corresponds to TRBD1 (5 bases). V was cut by 3 bases and J by 4 bases, with 9 bases left in between. The CDR3 sequence is 13 residues long. CDR3 residues: CASSLEGTYGYTF. DNA of the CDR3: TGTGCCAGCAGTTTGGAGGGGACCTATGGCTACACCTTC.

Details on this clonotype: A much larger clonotype is one base distant, so this may be a read error. This sequence joins TRBV28 and TRBJ2-5, with 10 bases matching TRBD2. The germline gives CDR1 MDHEN, CDR2 SYDVKM. The CDR3 length is 15 residues. V gave up 4 bases and J gave up 6 bases; unmatched junction bases: 8. In nucleotides, the CDR3 is TGTGCCAGCAGTTCTACTAGCGGGGATTTGAAGACCCAGTACTTC. It codes for CASSSTSGDLKTQYF.

A few counts support this clonotype. The chain joins TRBV19 to TRBJ2-3, with D possibly TRBD2 on 5 matching bases. The V gene's germline CDR1 is LNHDA and CDR2 SQIVND (reference sequence). The CDR3 has 13 residues. The V and J ends lost 3 bases and 5 bases respectively, with 9 bases between them. As DNA, the CDR3 is TGTGCCAGTAGTATTCTGGAGGAAGATACGCAGTATTTT. Translation gives CASSILEEDTQYF.

The sample holds many counts of this clonotype. V usage is TRBV5-5 and J usage is TRBJ1-5; D ambiguous. V dropped 1 base and J dropped 6 bases, with 17 bases sitting between them. CDR1 SGHKS and CDR2 YYEKEE come from the germline V gene (reference sequence). The CDR3 sequence is 16 residues long. The DNA of the CDR3 is TGTGCCAGCAGCTTGCCTGAATGGGAGTTAGGTCAGCCCCAGCATTTT. Translated, it gives CASSLPEWELGQPQHF. Based on the CDR3 plus reference TRBV5-5 and TRBJ1-5, the full variable domain is DAGVTQSPTHLIKTRGQQVTLRCSPISGHKSVSWYQQVLGQGPQFIFQYYEKEERGRGNFPDRFSARQFPNYSSELNVNALLLGDSALYLCASSLPEWELGQPQHFGDGTRLSIL.

This clonotype showed up many times. This rearrangement joins TRBV5-1 to TRBJ1-1; 8 bases are shared with TRBD1. The J segment lost 1 base and the V segment lost 4 bases, leaving 6 bases of the junction unmatched. CDR3 length: 15 amino acids. Germline CDR1 reads SGHRS; CDR2 reads YFSETQ. CDR3 sequence: CASSADRVGNTEAFF. The DNA for the CDR3 is TGCGCCAGCAGCGCGGACAGGGTGGGGAACACTGAAGCTTTCTTT.

This clonotype was seen repeatedly, ten times or more. J is TRBJ2-7 and V is TRBV11-2; D is undetermined. The germline gives CDR1 SGHAT, CDR2 FQNNGV. The CDR3 is 14 amino acids. V was cut by 0 bases and J by 2 bases, with 8 bases left in between. The CDR3 DNA sequence: TGTGCCAGCAGCTTAGAGGTACAAACCTACGAGCAGTACTTC. This translates into CASSLEVQTYEQYF.

This clonotype showed up just a few times. An end of the junction differs from the germline gene, which may be a read error. The chain is built from TRBV18 and TRBJ2-1; D possibly corresponds to TRBD1 (5 bases). This CDR3 comprises 12 residues. The germline V gene has CDR1 KGHSH and CDR2 LQKENI. DNA for the CDR3: TGCGCCAGCAGTGCCCAGGGCGGTGAGCAGTTCTTC. This encodes CASSAQGGEQFF.

In its sample, this clonotype was seen many times. The chain has TRBV7-2 and TRBJ1-2; no clear D. In germline, CDR1 is SGHTA, CDR2 FQGNSA. The CDR3 sequence is 12 residues long. Trimming took off 4 bases at V and 3 bases at J, with 6 bases between the two ends. Here the CDR3 reads CASSSLYYGYTF. As DNA, the CDR3 is TGTGCCAGCAGCTCCCTCTACTATGGCTACACCTTC.

The chain has TRBV19 and TRBJ1-1, with D tentatively TRBD1 (6 bases). CDR3 length equals 13 residues. V was clipped by 7 bases and J by 1 base, with 10 bases between them. Germline lookup yields CDR1 LNHDA and CDR2 SQIVND (reference sequence). The CDR3 reads CASTPGQNTEAFF. CDR3 coding DNA: TGTGCCAGTACCCCGGGACAGAACACTGAAGCTTTCTTT.

This clonotype was recorded at least ten times. The chain recombines TRBV20-1 with TRBJ1-2; the D gene is possibly TRBD1 (6 bases). The V end lost 6 bases, the J end lost 6 bases, and 32 bases lay between the germline ends. Germline-derived CDR1 and CDR2 are DFQATT and SNEGSKA (reference sequence). The CDR3 runs 18 residues. The CDR3 sequence is CSAEGWGASVSSSHGYTF. CDR3 coding DNA: TGCAGTGCCGAAGGTTGGGGGGCGAGTGTGTCCTCCTCCCATGGCTACACCTTC.

This clonotype was observed at least ten times. The chain links TRBV29-1 to TRBJ2-3; TRBD1 agrees at 9 bases. The germline CDR1 and CDR2 sequences are SQVTM and ANQGSEA. CDR3 length: 15 amino acids. Trimming removed 7 bases from V and 1 base from J; junction bases left unmatched: 9. In nucleotides, the CDR3 is TGCAGCGCAATAATCCGGGACAGGGGCACAGATACGCAGTATTTT. This translates into CSAIIRDRGTDTQYF.

A remark on this clonotype: The junction departs from germline at one end; a sequencing error may be responsible. The chain is built from TRBV5-1 and TRBJ1-1; D remains unclear. Per the germline V gene, CDR1 is SGHRS and CDR2 is YFSETQ. The CDR3 has 15 amino acids. The CDR3 DNA sequence: TGTGCCAGCAGCTCTCGTTATGAGGAGGTCACTGAAGCTTTCTTT. Its protein product is CASSSRYEEVTEAFF.

The rearrangement uses TRBV3-1 and TRBJ1-1; D remains unclear. Looked up from germline, CDR1 is LGHDT and CDR2 is YNNKEL (reference sequence). Between the trimmed V and J ends, which lost 1 base and 0 bases, there was a span of 6 bases. The CDR3 has 14 residues. In DNA form, the CDR3 reads TGTGCCAGCAGCCAAGGGGCTTTGAACACTGAAGCTTTCTTT. It is translated as CASSQGALNTEAFF.

This sequence joins TRBV6-2 or TRBV6-3 and TRBJ2-4, with 9 bases aligning to TRBD1. The junction had 15 bases not matched to a gene; V was cut back by 5 bases and J by 1 base. Germline-derived CDR1 and CDR2 are MNHEY and SVGEGT. CDR3 length equals 19 residues. CDR3 amino acids: CASSPPRGDRALAKNIQYF. In DNA form, the CDR3 reads TGTGCCAGCAGTCCCCCCCGGGGGGACAGGGCTCTGGCCAAAAACATTCAGTACTTC.

This clonotype was observed at least ten times. The V gene is TRBV20-1, the J gene TRBJ1-1; 7 bases align to TRBD1. Germline CDR1 DFQATT, CDR2 SNEGSKA (reference sequence). This CDR3 has 15 residues. Trimming cost V 3 bases and J 0 bases; bases outside gene matches: 7. The CDR3 region has the DNA TGCAGTGCTAGTAGGACAGGAGAAATGAACACTGAAGCTTTCTTT. It codes for CSASRTGEMNTEAFF.

The chain employs TRBV28 and TRBJ1-6; D not resolved. The CDR3 consists of 14 residues. V shed 1 base and J shed 9 bases, with 10 bases lying between them. Germline loops: CDR1 MDHEN, CDR2 SYDVKM. Here the CDR3 reads CASSLYPGGSPLHF. For the CDR3, the DNA is TGTGCCAGCAGTTTATACCCTGGAGGTTCACCCCTCCACTTT.

This clonotype occurred many times. V gene TRBV5-1 combines with J gene TRBJ1-1; no clear D. The CDR3 is 15 amino acids. The germline CDR1 and CDR2 sequences are SGHRS and YFSETQ. The V end was cut by 4 bases, the J end by 6 bases, with 19 bases between. The CDR3 coding sequence is TGCGCCAGCAGCCTCAGAATGGGCCCCGGGTCTGAAGCTTTCTTT. Its protein is CASSLRMGPGSEAFF.

The chain employs TRBV19 and TRBJ2-2; TRBD1 matches at 12 bases. Germline V gene sequence: CDR1 LNHDA, CDR2 SQIVND (reference sequence). V shed 4 bases and J 6 bases; nucleotides not matched to a gene: 6. The length of the CDR3 is 16 residues. Here the CDR3 DNA reads TGTGCCAGTAGTACCCGGGACAGGGGGCGACCCGGGGAGCTGTTTTTT. This codes for CASSTRDRGRPGELFF.

This clonotype was counted only a few times. The chain links TRBV7-8 to TRBJ1-5; D perhaps matches TRBD1 (5 bases). Germline-derived CDR1 and CDR2 are SGHVS and FQNEAQ. There are 14 residues in the CDR3. V dropped 1 base and J dropped 7 bases, with 11 bases sitting between them. The CDR3 sequence: CASSLVEGVQPQHF. Here the CDR3 DNA reads TGTGCCAGCAGCTTAGTAGAAGGGGTACAGCCCCAGCATTTT.

This clonotype came up a few times. The chain recombines TRBV7-8 with TRBJ2-7; TRBD2 aligns across 9 bases. Per germline, CDR1 SGHVS and CDR2 FQNEAQ. V shed 5 bases, J shed 0 bases, and the junction held 8 bases outside the gene matches. The CDR3 consists of 16 residues. The CDR3 bases are TGTGCCAGCAGCCTTTCGACTAGCGGCAACTCCTACGAGCAGTACTTC. Translated: CASSLSTSGNSYEQYF.

This clonotype was counted at least ten times. This rearrangement joins TRBV2 to TRBJ1-5; possibly TRBD1 for D (5 bases). CDR3 length: 13 amino acids. Germline loops: CDR1 SNHLY, CDR2 FYNNEI. Trimming removed 6 bases from V and 5 bases from J, with 11 bases in between. The CDR3 reads CASRYGADQPQHF. The CDR3 nucleotides read TGTGCCAGCAGGTACGGGGCGGATCAGCCCCAGCATTTT. The full variable domain, with the rest looked up from reference TRBV2 and TRBJ1-5, is EPEVTQTPSHQVTQMGQEVILRCVPISNHLYFYWYRQILGQKVEFLVSFYNNEISEKSEIFDDQFSVERPDGSNFTLKIRSTKLEDSAMYFCASRYGADQPQHFGDGTRLSIL.